The entry below describes one T cell receptor (beta chain). Germline V gene sequence: CDR1 SNHLY, CDR2 FYNNEI. V was pared by 8 bases and J by 2 bases, with 15 bases between. This CDR3 is 14 amino acids long. The data derive from a study of blood T cell repertoires in COVID-19. Study-level background: Sample material is recorded as cDNA or gDNA derived from T cells, B-cell-depleted T cells, or PBMCs.

Some clones are missing from TCRdb's copy, which holds only in-frame ones; the method was immunoSEQ multiplex PCR. This table has fewer than 650,000 clones, 85% to 90% appearing once. The chain joins TRBV2 to TRBJ1-1; D perhaps matches TRBD1 (5 bases). The sequence was obtained from a woman between 50 and 59 years old with COVID-19, enrolled during active disease. Sample: peripheral blood. CDR3 DNA: TGTGCCAGCCTCCCCGACAGCCAAAACACTGAAGCTTTCTTT. Its protein is CASLPDSQNTEAFF.